A single sample is the source of the 10 T cell receptor beta chains below, sequenced in a study of cytomegalovirus exposure and HLA in healthy donors. Primers: 60 Vbeta forward and 13 Jbeta reverse. The data were produced by immunoSEQ multiplex PCR, yet TCRdb's version contains in-frame clones alone and is incomplete. The top ten clones hold 2% to 3% of a sample with about 180,000 clones, approximately 80% of them seen once. The sequencing sample was made of PBMCs. The receptors originated from a male donor in good health and CMV-seronegative.

The chain has TRBV4-1 and TRBJ2-7, with 11 bases identical to TRBD1. CDR3 size: 14 residues. J was trimmed by 5 bases and V by 0 bases; bases with no gene match: 0. Germline assignment: CDR1 MGHRA and CDR2 YSYEKL. The CDR3 loop reads CASSQEGQGDEQYF. In DNA, the CDR3 is TGCGCCAGCAGCCAAGAGGGACAGGGGGACGAGCAGTACTTC.

The rearrangement links TRBV5-1 to TRBJ2-3; tentative D call: TRBD2 (5 bases). Trimming pared 3 bases from V and 2 bases from J, leaving 13 bases between. The CDR3 totals 15 residues. Germline V gene data show CDR1 as SGHRS and CDR2 as YFSETQ. The CDR3 reads CASSSERRVTDTQYF. CDR3 nucleotides: TGCGCCAGCAGCTCTGAGCGGAGAGTCACAGATACGCAGTATTTT.

V usage is TRBV11-2 and J usage is TRBJ2-5; 7 bases fit TRBD2. Trimming cost V 7 bases and J 2 bases; bases outside gene matches: 7. The CDR3 extends over 14 amino acids. Germline V CDR1 and CDR2: SGHAT, FQNNGV. CDR3 residues: CASNRGDSQETQYF. CDR3 sequence (DNA): TGTGCCAGCAACCGGGGGGATTCACAAGAGACCCAGTACTTC.

The J gene is TRBJ2-6, the V gene TRBV19, with 8 positions matching TRBD1. Trimming cost V 6 bases and J 0 bases; bases outside gene matches: 13. The CDR3 has 19 amino acids. CDR1 is LNHDA, CDR2 SQIVND, per germline (reference sequence). The CDR3 DNA sequence: TGTGCCAGTAGCCCAAGACCCGGGACAGGTGGCTCTGGGGCCAACGTCCTGACTTTC. It translates to CASSPRPGTGGSGANVLTF.

This clone was recorded only once. V is TRBV6-1 and J is TRBJ2-5; 11 bases align to TRBD2. The CDR3 length is 16 residues. CDR1 and CDR2 (germline): MNHNS, SASEGT. The V and J ends lost 4 bases and 2 bases, in that order; junction bases with no gene match: 6. The CDR3 sequence is CASSALTSGTQETQYF. In DNA form, the CDR3 reads TGTGCCAGCAGTGCATTGACTAGCGGGACTCAAGAGACCCAGTACTTC.

This chain links TRBV28 with TRBJ2-3; 9 bases are a match to TRBD2. The CDR3 is 16 residues long. The germline V gene has CDR1 MDHEN and CDR2 SYDVKM. V lost 2 bases, J lost 5 bases, and 8 bases stayed unmatched. Here the CDR3 reads CASSLTSGRQRDTQYF. The CDR3 bases are TGTGCCAGCAGTTTAACGAGCGGGAGGCAAAGAGATACGCAGTATTTT.

This clone was seen only a few times. The rearrangement links TRBV27 to TRBJ1-2, with D unclear. The CDR3 is made up of 13 amino acids. CDR1 is MNHEY and CDR2 is SMNVEV in the germline V gene (reference sequence). Deletions cut 5 bases from V and 7 bases from J, with 14 bases between. This chain's CDR3 is CASSITPRSGYTF. CDR3 nucleotides: TGTGCCAGCAGTATCACCCCAAGGAGTGGCTACACCTTC.

V usage is TRBV6-1 and J usage is TRBJ2-1; 13 nucleotides line up with TRBD2. CDR1 and CDR2 from the germline V gene are MNHNS and SASEGT. The CDR3 has 19 residues. V lost 2 bases and J lost 7; bases outside the gene matches: 14. The CDR3 spells CASSETSGRAEAWDNEQFF. In nucleotides, the CDR3 is TGTGCCAGCAGTGAAACTAGCGGGAGGGCCGAAGCTTGGGATAATGAGCAGTTCTTC.

The chain is built from TRBV7-3 and TRBJ2-2; tentative D call: TRBD2 (7 bases). The germline CDR1 and CDR2 sequences are SGHTA and FQGTGA. V shed 5 bases and J shed 1 base, with 17 bases lying between them. The CDR3 loop spans 17 amino acids. The CDR3: CASSPQGRDRNTGELFF. CDR3 coding DNA: TGTGCCAGCAGCCCCCAGGGGAGGGATCGGAACACCGGGGAGCTGTTTTTT.

The rearrangement joins TRBV19 to TRBJ1-4, with a possible D match to TRBD1 (6 bases). CDR3 size: 14 residues. The V and J ends lost 5 bases and 5 bases respectively, with 12 bases between them. CDR1 is LNHDA, CDR2 SQIVND, per germline (reference sequence). In DNA form, the CDR3 reads TGTGCCAGTAGTCCCGGACAGATAAATGAAAAACTGTTTTTT. This gives the protein CASSPGQINEKLFF.